This T cell receptor beta chain derives from a study of glioma-infiltrating T cells. Amplification of TCR alpha and beta CDR3 regions from RNA used iRepertoire nested multiplex PCR. Tissue mRNA or PBMC total RNA, roughly 85-450 ng, went into one-step reverse transcription and amplification. In TCRdb, the multiplex PCR reads were re-called with MiXCR into one record per CDR3 protein. The repertoire holds around 190,000 distinct CDR3 sequences, with around 45% as singletons. This clonotype was picked up many times. Its antigen is not known. V shed 6 bases and J shed 9 bases, with 18 bases lying between them. The CDR3 totals 14 residues. CDR1 and CDR2 (germline): MDHEN, SYDVKM. Study conclusions and caveats: Gliomas, especially low-grade, showed above-expected tissue-blood divergence; non-neoplastic patients showed below.

Sequenced input: glioma tissue, nonneoplastic brain tissue, or PBMCs (not recorded which). This clonotype was obtained from a human donor with low-grade glioma or glioblastoma, undergoing nonglioma brain surgery, or in good health (not recorded which). This rearrangement joins TRBV28 to TRBJ1-5; tentative D call: TRBD1 (5 bases). The CDR3 nucleotides are TGTGCCAGCAGCCGCCTGGACGGAGGGACGCCCCAGCATTTT. Protein: CASSRLDGGTPQHF.